Below are 28 T cell receptor beta chains sequenced from a single sample in a study of shared clonotypes between healthy human individuals. Sequenced by immunoSEQ multiplex PCR; TCRdb stores in-frame clones only, minus some. The table lists a few million clones, 85% to 95% of them singletons. The sequencing sample was made of naive CD4+ T cells from PBMCs. The subset was: CD45RA+ positively selected. These TCRs come from a man aged 18 to 35 in good health. Some clones in this sample may be carry-over from other donors' samples.

V gene TRBV7-3 combines with J gene TRBJ2-3; TRBD2 agrees at 13 bases. This CDR3 is 16 amino acids long. Germline loops: CDR1 SGHTA, CDR2 FQGTGA. The V and J ends lost 5 bases and 3 bases, in that order; junction bases with no gene match: 5. The CDR3 DNA reads TGTGCCAGCAGCCCCGGGACTAGCGGGACAACAGATACGCAGTATTTT. Translating it yields CASSPGTSGTTDTQYF. The full variable domain, completed using reference TRBV7-3 and TRBJ2-3, is GAGVSQTPSNKVTEKGKYVELRCDPISGHTALYWYRQSLGQGPEFLIYFQGTGAADDSGLPNDRFFAVRPEGSVSTLKIQRTERGDSAVYLCASSPGTSGTTDTQYFGPGTRLTVL.

This chain joins TRBV7-9 and TRBJ2-1, with 10 nucleotides matching TRBD2. CDR3 length equals 12 residues. Germline V CDR1 and CDR2: SEHNR, FQNEAQ (reference sequence). After removal of 5 bases from V and 16 bases from J, the junction contained 8 bases not matched to a gene. The CDR3 sequence is CASSRSGRSRFF. CDR3 DNA: TGTGCCAGCAGCCGTAGCGGGAGGTCCCGTTTCTTC. Full variable domain (remainder filled in from reference TRBV7-9 and TRBJ2-1): DTGVSQNPRHKITKRGQNVTFRCDPISEHNRLYWYRQTLGQGPEFLTYFQNEAQLEKSRLLSDRFSAERPKGSFSTLEIQRTEQGDSAMYLCASSRSGRSRFFGPGTRLTVL.

As to this clone: Other nucleotide sequences in the sample specify the same CDR3. The chain combines TRBV19 with TRBJ2-7; 11 bases agree with TRBD2. Germline V lookup: CDR1 LNHDA, CDR2 SQIVND (reference sequence). The CDR3 consists of 14 residues. V shed 5 bases and J 1 base; nucleotides not matched to a gene: 1. CDR3: CASSRLAGSYEQYF. The CDR3 region has the DNA TGTGCCAGTAGTCGACTAGCGGGGTCCTACGAGCAGTACTTC.

The chain is built from TRBV11-1 and TRBJ2-7, with TRBD1 identical over 9 bases. CDR1 is SGHAT and CDR2 is FQDESV in the germline V gene (reference sequence). Trimming took 5 bases from V and 6 from J; bases not matched to a gene: 11. This CDR3 is built from 15 residues. CDR3 coding DNA: TGTGCCAGCAGCACCCTCGGTACAGGGGGCGTCGAGCAGTACTTC. Its protein is CASSTLGTGGVEQYF.

V usage is TRBV28 and J usage is TRBJ1-4, with TRBD1 matching over 8 bases. V was pared by 7 bases and J by 1 base, with 11 bases of the junction left unmatched. The CDR3 length is 17 residues. CDR1 is MDHEN, CDR2 SYDVKM, per germline. The CDR3: CASNSDHRGRTNEKLFF. In nucleotides, the CDR3 is TGTGCCAGCAACTCCGACCACAGGGGGAGAACTAATGAAAAACTGTTTTTT.

On this clone itself: Other DNA sequences from this sample encode an identical CDR3 as well. J is TRBJ1-1 and V is TRBV7-2; no clear D. V was trimmed by 1 base and J by 4 bases, leaving 7 bases between them. Germline CDR1 and CDR2: SGHTA and FQGNSA. The CDR3 has 13 residues. CDR3 sequence reads: CASSLVAGTEAFF. The CDR3 coding sequence is TGTGCCAGCAGCTTAGTAGCGGGCACTGAAGCTTTCTTT.

The rearrangement joins TRBV7-9 to TRBJ2-7; a possible D gene is TRBD1 (6 bases). Trimming cost V 5 bases and J 6 bases, with 14 bases left between them. This CDR3 contains 13 residues. Germline CDR1 is SEHNR and CDR2 is FQNEAQ (reference sequence). The CDR3 loop is CASSLRQAAEQYF. The CDR3 DNA reads as TGTGCCAGCAGCCTCCGACAGGCTGCCGAGCAGTACTTC.

The chain has TRBV7-2 and TRBJ2-7; a weak D match, TRBD1 (5 bases). This CDR3 region has 15 residues. Germline V gene sequence: CDR1 SGHTA, CDR2 FQGNSA. V was pared by 1 base and J by 0 bases, with 10 bases between. DNA of the CDR3: TGTGCCAGCAGCTTAGATTGGGGCAGCTCCTACGAGCAGTACTTC. It encodes CASSLDWGSSYEQYF.

J is TRBJ1-1 and V is TRBV4-2; tentative D call: TRBD1 (5 bases). The CDR3 loop spans 16 amino acids. Trimming shortened V by 1 base and J by 5 bases, and 17 bases separated the two germline ends. Germline CDR1 and CDR2: LGHNA and YNFKEQ. The CDR3 bases are TGTGCCAGCAGCCAAGTATCCGGGGGATTGGGAACTGAAGCTTTCTTT. Amino acids: CASSQVSGGLGTEAFF.

This chain uses TRBV7-2 with TRBJ2-1; D may match TRBD1 or TRBD2 (6 bases each). Trimming removed 1 base at V and 6 bases at J, with 10 bases between. Per the germline V gene, CDR1 is SGHTA and CDR2 is FQGNSA. CDR3 length equals 14 residues. The CDR3 is CASSLVQGGNEQFF. In nucleotides, the CDR3 is TGTGCCAGCAGCTTAGTACAGGGAGGCAATGAGCAGTTCTTC.

Notes on this clone: Other DNA sequences from this sample encode an identical CDR3 as well. The V and J genes are TRBV7-2 and TRBJ2-5; 7 bases agree with TRBD2. J lost 5 bases, V lost 3 bases, and 6 bases had no gene match. CDR1 and CDR2 (germline): SGHTA, FQGNSA. CDR3 size: 14 residues. DNA for the CDR3: TGTGCCAGCAGCTTTCCGGGAGGACGGGAGACCCAGTACTTC. Protein: CASSFPGGRETQYF.

This clone appeared a single time. The V and J genes are TRBV18 and TRBJ2-7, with 10 bases aligning to TRBD2. Per germline, CDR1 KGHSH and CDR2 LQKENI. The junction had 7 bases not matched to a gene; V was cut back by 5 bases and J by 0 bases. This CDR3 contains 16 residues. Here the CDR3 reads CASSMSGRDTSYEQYF. The CDR3 DNA follows: TGTGCCAGCTCAATGAGCGGGAGGGACACCTCCTACGAGCAGTACTTC.

The genes are TRBV27 and TRBJ2-5; the match to TRBD2 covers 9 bases. J gave up 5 bases and V 7 bases, and 11 bases lay outside the gene matches. The CDR3 loop spans 15 amino acids. The germline CDR1 and CDR2 sequences are MNHEY and SMNVEV (reference sequence). The DNA of the CDR3 is TGTGCCAGCAAACCCTATGAGAGCGGGAGGGAGACCCAGTACTTC. It yields the protein CASKPYESGRETQYF.

This clone has more than one count but fewer than ten. Distinct nucleotide sequences in the sample also encode this CDR3. The chain is built from TRBV19 and TRBJ1-5; D is perhaps TRBD1 (5 bases). V dropped 1 base and J dropped 7 bases, with 11 bases sitting between them. The CDR3 runs 14 residues. The germline gives CDR1 LNHDA, CDR2 SQIVND (reference sequence). The CDR3 sequence is CASSIGQGVQPQHF. CDR3 DNA: TGTGCCAGTAGTATAGGGCAGGGAGTACAGCCCCAGCATTTT.

V gene TRBV18 combines with J gene TRBJ2-7, with 13 bases matching TRBD2. The CDR3 is 16 residues long. Trimming cost V 6 bases and J 5 bases; bases outside gene matches: 10. The germline V gene has CDR1 KGHSH and CDR2 LQKENI. For the CDR3, the DNA is TGTGCCAGCTCCAGACTAGCGGGAGGCCCTGAGGACGAGCAGTACTTC. It translates to CASSRLAGGPEDEQYF. Supplemented by reference TRBV18 and TRBJ2-7, the full variable domain reads NAGVMQNPRHLVRRRGQEARLRCSPMKGHSHVYWYRQLPEEGLKFMVYLQKENIIDESGMPKERFSAEFPKEGPSILRIQQVVRGDSAAYFCASSRLAGGPEDEQYFGPGTRLTVT.

This chain connects TRBV27 to TRBJ2-7, with 7 bases aligning to TRBD2. From germline, CDR1 is MNHEY and CDR2 SMNVEV (reference sequence). The CDR3 contains 15 residues. V shed 5 bases, J shed 3 bases, and the junction held 10 bases outside the gene matches. The CDR3 DNA follows: TGTGCCAGCAGTCCGAAGCGGGATGGCCTCTACGAGCAGTACTTC. Amino acids: CASSPKRDGLYEQYF.

The rearrangement uses TRBV5-6 and TRBJ2-6; D is unresolved. There are 14 residues in the CDR3. CDR1 SGHDT and CDR2 YYEEEE come from the germline V gene. The V end was cut by 4 bases, the J end by 0 bases, with 5 bases between. Here the CDR3 DNA reads TGTGCCAGCAGCCAGTACTCTGGGGCCAACGTCCTGACTTTC. Translation gives CASSQYSGANVLTF.

This clone was seen a handful of times. The V gene is TRBV12-5, the J gene TRBJ1-1; D is unclear. The CDR3 length is 13 residues. Germline CDR1 reads LGHNT; CDR2 reads FRNRAP. V lost 2 bases to trimming and J lost 4 bases, with 8 bases between them. This CDR3 is CASGLNPSTEAFF. CDR3 DNA: TGTGCTAGTGGTTTGAACCCTTCCACTGAAGCTTTCTTT. The full variable domain, completed using reference TRBV12-5 and TRBJ1-1, is DARVTQTPRHKVTEMGQEVTMRCQPILGHNTVFWYRQTMMQGLELLAYFRNRAPLDDSGMPKDRFSAEMPDATLATLKIQPSEPRDSAVYFCASGLNPSTEAFFGQGTRLTVV.

V usage is TRBV19 and J usage is TRBJ2-5, with 7 bases identical to TRBD1. J was trimmed by 1 base and V by 5 bases; bases with no gene match: 7. The germline V gene encodes CDR1 LNHDA and CDR2 SQIVND (reference sequence). This CDR3 spans 15 amino acids. The DNA for the CDR3 is TGTGCCAGTAGTTCCGCACGGACAGGCCAAGAGACCCAGTACTTC. Translated: CASSSARTGQETQYF.

The CDR3 DNA sequence: TGTGCCAGCAGCAAAGGGACAGAACTAGCCAAAAACATTCAGTACTTC. Amino acids: CASSKGTELAKNIQYF. This chain uses TRBV5-4 with TRBJ2-4, with TRBD1 matching over 7 bases. Trimming cost V 4 bases and J 0 bases; bases outside gene matches: 7. Germline V gives CDR1 SGHNT, CDR2 YYREEE (reference sequence). The CDR3 loop spans 16 amino acids.

This chain links TRBV5-4 with TRBJ2-5; D call uncertain. V gave up 3 bases and J gave up 4 bases, with 10 bases separating them. Germline V lookup: CDR1 SGHNT, CDR2 YYREEE (reference sequence). The CDR3 extends over 13 amino acids. Written as DNA, the CDR3 is TGTGCCAGCAGCTCCCTATCGGGAGAGACCCAGTACTTC. Translating it yields CASSSLSGETQYF. Based on the CDR3 plus reference TRBV5-4 and TRBJ2-5, the full variable domain is ETGVTQSPTHLIKTRGQQVTLRCSSQSGHNTVSWYQQALGQGPQFIFQYYREEENGRGNFPPRFSGLQFPNYSSELNVNALELDDSALYLCASSSLSGETQYFGPGTRLLVL.

The CDR3 sequence is CASSLVAPNTGELFF. DNA for the CDR3: TGTGCCAGCAGTTTGGTCGCACCGAACACCGGGGAGCTGTTTTTT. The genes are TRBV28 and TRBJ2-2, with unresolved D. This CDR3 has 15 amino acids. Looked up from germline, CDR1 is MDHEN and CDR2 is SYDVKM. V gave up 3 bases and J gave up 0 bases, with 8 bases separating them.

The chain employs TRBV4-3 and TRBJ2-1, with 8 bases identical to TRBD1. The CDR3 runs to 18 residues. The germline gives CDR1 LGHNA, CDR2 YSLEER. V was pared by 4 bases and J by 4 bases, with 15 bases of the junction left unmatched. CDR3 sequence reads: CASSPPGAVTGGYNEQFF. CDR3 DNA sequence: TGCGCCAGCAGCCCACCCGGGGCGGTCACAGGGGGTTACAATGAGCAGTTCTTC.

The chain couples TRBV2 to TRBJ2-1; perhaps TRBD1 as D (6 bases). CDR3 length: 14 residues. The germline gives CDR1 SNHLY, CDR2 FYNNEI. Trimming cost V 4 bases and J 8 bases, with 15 bases left between them. The CDR3 spells CASSGAGTTHEQFF. The CDR3 nucleotides are TGTGCCAGCAGTGGAGCCGGGACAACCCATGAGCAGTTCTTC.

V and J are TRBV11-3 and TRBJ2-1; D not certain. Per the germline V gene, CDR1 is SGHNT and CDR2 is YENEEA. CDR3 length equals 15 residues. V dropped 2 bases and J dropped 4 bases, with 12 bases sitting between them. CDR3 sequence reads: CASSLRSEFYNEQFF. The CDR3 bases are TGTGCCAGCAGCTTACGGTCAGAGTTTTACAATGAGCAGTTCTTC.

The V and J genes are TRBV4-1 and TRBJ1-1; D gene ambiguous. Trimming took off 4 bases at V and 11 bases at J, with 14 bases between the two ends. Germline V gene sequence: CDR1 MGHRA, CDR2 YSYEKL. The CDR3 sequence is 12 residues long. CDR3 in amino acids: CASSRDGRAAFF. The CDR3 DNA is TGCGCCAGCAGCCGGGATGGGCGAGCTGCTTTCTTT.

This clone came up once. The chain joins TRBV5-4 to TRBJ1-2, with 7 bases identical to TRBD1. The CDR3 covers 14 residues. Unmatched junction bases numbered 7, after V lost 4 bases and J lost 4 bases. Germline assignment: CDR1 SGHNT and CDR2 YYREEE (reference sequence). This chain's CDR3 is CASSHPDRAYGYTF. CDR3 coding DNA: TGTGCCAGCAGCCATCCAGACAGGGCCTATGGCTACACCTTC. Complete variable domain (other parts from reference TRBV5-4 and TRBJ1-2): ETGVTQSPTHLIKTRGQQVTLRCSSQSGHNTVSWYQQALGQGPQFIFQYYREEENGRGNFPPRFSGLQFPNYSSELNVNALELDDSALYLCASSHPDRAYGYTFGSGTRLTVV.

The chain combines TRBV27 with TRBJ2-7; no clear D. The V end lost 3 bases, the J end lost 5 bases, and 11 bases lay between the germline ends. This CDR3 contains 13 residues. Looked up from germline, CDR1 is MNHEY and CDR2 is SMNVEV (reference sequence). The chain's CDR3 is CASSFSPSDEQYF. CDR3 DNA: TGTGCCAGCAGTTTTTCCCCCTCGGACGAGCAGTACTTC.